This is a list of T cell receptor beta chains from one sample in a study of neurological immune-mediated disorders. A single record per CDR3 protein comes from TCRdb applying MiXCR to the 5' RACE reads. The sample consists of 30,000 or so distinct CDR3 sequences, 13% of them appearing once. Sample: CD4+ T cells from blood. The receptors derive from a female donor with HTLV-1-associated myelopathy (HAM/TSP). CDR3s include the opening cysteine and the closing phenylalanine or tryptophan. D genes are given only for firm matches. Where a row states a size, it is once, few, many or the class of an expanded clone; other rows omit it.

CDR3 length,J gene,D gene,V gene,clone size,CDR3 DNA,CDR3 protein
16,TRBJ2-2,NA,TRBV7-2,medium-sized,TGTGCCAGCAGCTTAGGGATTACAGGGATGGCCGGGGAGCTGTTTTTT,CASSLGITGMAGELFF
13,TRBJ2-6,NA,TRBV7-9,many,TGTGCCAGCAGCTCCGATTGGGCCAACGTCCTGACTTTC,CASSSDWANVLTF
15,TRBJ2-1,TRBD1,TRBV7-2,many,TGTGCCAGCAGAAAAGGGACAGGGTTTAACAATGAGCAGTTCTTC,CASRKGTGFNNEQFF
14,TRBJ1-2,TRBD1,TRBV30,many,TGTGCCGCTCTCGACAGGGGAAGGGTCTATGGCTACACCTTC,CAALDRGRVYGYTF
14,TRBJ1-5,NA,TRBV5-1,many,TGCGCCAGCAGCTCGGGGGACAGCAATCAGCCCCAGCATTTT,CASSSGDSNQPQHF
11,TRBJ2-3,NA,TRBV29-1,many,TGCAGCGTTGAAAGCGTAGATACGCAGTATTTT,CSVESVDTQYF
12,TRBJ2-7,NA,TRBV20-1,many,TGCAGTGCCAGCGGTGGGCCCTACGAGCAGTACTTC,CSASGGPYEQYF
15,TRBJ2-7,TRBD1,TRBV24-1,many,TGTGCCACCAGTGATACCCGGACAGGTGGTTACGAGCAGTACTTC,CATSDTRTGGYEQYF
15,TRBJ2-4,NA,TRBV4-2,many,TGTGCCAGCAGCCAAGATATCCTAGCCAAAAACATTCAGTACTTC,CASSQDILAKNIQYF
16,TRBJ2-4,NA,TRBV5-6,many,TGTGCCAGCAGCTTGCTTAAACTAGCTGTCAAAAACATTCAGTACTTC,CASSLLKLAVKNIQYF
13,TRBJ2-5,NA,TRBV7-8,many,TGTGCCAGCAGCTTAAAGCCTTCAGAGACCCAGTACTTC,CASSLKPSETQYF
17,TRBJ2-6,TRBD1,TRBV20-1,many,TGCAGTGCTAGAGAGGCAGGGGGTAGACCTGGGGCCAACGTCCTGACTTTC,CSAREAGGRPGANVLTF
11,TRBJ2-1,NA,TRBV12-3/TRBV12-4,medium-sized,TGTGCCAGCAGACTCGGAGATGAGCAGTTCTTC,CASRLGDEQFF
16,TRBJ1-4,TRBD1,TRBV15,many,TGTGCCACCAGCAGAGGGATGACAGGGGAAGGTGAAAAACTGTTTTTT,CATSRGMTGEGEKLFF
18,TRBJ1-2,NA,TRBV11-2,many,TGTGCCAGCAGCCCCCCAGGGCCGACCACATTTACTAACTATGGCTACACCTTC,CASSPPGPTTFTNYGYTF
14,TRBJ2-2,TRBD2,TRBV20-1,many,TGCAGTGCAGCTAGCGGGGGGGCCCCCGGGGAGCTGTTTTTT,CSAASGGAPGELFF
12,TRBJ1-6,NA,TRBV6-5,many,TGTGCCAGCAGTCGAAATGACTCACCCCTCCACTTT,CASSRNDSPLHF
13,TRBJ1-6,NA,TRBV6-5,many,TGTGCCAGCAGGTGGGGGTACAATTCACCCCTCCACTTT,CASRWGYNSPLHF
16,TRBJ2-3,NA,TRBV3-1,NA,TGTGCCAGCAGCTCATCAGGGACTCCTAGAACAGATACGCAGTATTTT,CASSSSGTPRTDTQYF
15,TRBJ1-1,TRBD1,TRBV6-5,many,TGTGCCAGCGGGCGGGACAGGGGGCTGAACACTGAAGCTTTCTTT,CASGRDRGLNTEAFF
14,TRBJ2-5,NA,TRBV7-2,NA,TGTGCCAGCAGCTTAGTTACGGGTGAGGAGACCCAGTACTTC,CASSLVTGEETQYF
15,TRBJ2-7,NA,TRBV12-3/TRBV12-4,many,TGTGCCAGCAGTACCCAGTCCGGACCGGGATACGAGCAGTACTTC,CASSTQSGPGYEQYF
15,TRBJ2-2,TRBD1,TRBV20-1,many,TGCAGTGCACTGAACAGGGGGGCGAACACCGGGGAGCTGTTTTTT,CSALNRGANTGELFF
13,TRBJ1-1,NA,TRBV7-8,many,TGTGCCAGCAGCTTAGCTCAAGGGGTCGCGGCTTTCTTT,CASSLAQGVAAFF
15,TRBJ2-5,NA,TRBV20-1,many,TGCAGTGCTCCCCAGGAGGGGGCGACGTGGGAGACCCAGTACTTC,CSAPQEGATWETQYF
15,TRBJ1-4,NA,TRBV5-1,many,TGCGCCAGCAGCCCGAATTCGGCAACTAATGAAAAACTGTTTTTT,CASSPNSATNEKLFF
15,TRBJ2-5,TRBD2,TRBV4-1,many,TGCGCCAGCAGGCTGAGCGGGGGGGCCATGGAGACCCAGTACTTC,CASRLSGGAMETQYF
14,TRBJ2-3,NA,TRBV29-1,many,TGCAGCGTTAGACCGGGCCCCTACACAGATACGCAGTATTTT,CSVRPGPYTDTQYF
12,TRBJ1-1,NA,TRBV12-3/TRBV12-4,many,TGTGCCAGCAAAGTTTGGAGCACTGAAGCTTTCTTT,CASKVWSTEAFF
14,TRBJ2-3,NA,TRBV5-1,many,TGCGCCAGCAGCTTGCAGTCAACCCCAGATACGCAGTATTTT,CASSLQSTPDTQYF
16,TRBJ1-3,NA,TRBV28,many,TGTGCCAGCAGTTCACCGGGACGGAACTCTGGAAACACCATATATTTT,CASSSPGRNSGNTIYF
19,TRBJ2-2,NA,TRBV21-1,many,TGTGCCAGCAGAACACCTGGCAGCGGGGGGGTTGCGAACACCGGGGAGCTGTTTTTT,CASRTPGSGGVANTGELFF
14,TRBJ2-7,NA,TRBV7-9,medium-sized,TGTGCCAGCAGTAGGCCAGGGAGTAACTACGAGCAGTACTTC,CASSRPGSNYEQYF
15,TRBJ2-6,NA,TRBV4-2,many,TGTGCCAGCAGCCAAGGGTTCGAGGGGGCCAACGTCCTGACTTTC,CASSQGFEGANVLTF
15,TRBJ2-2,NA,TRBV7-8,many,TGTGCCAGCAGCTTGGGCAGGGTCATGGCCGGGGAGCTGTTTTTT,CASSLGRVMAGELFF
13,TRBJ2-7,NA,TRBV20-1,many,TGCAGTGCCATACCGGGACTGTACTACGAGCAGTACTTC,CSAIPGLYYEQYF
14,TRBJ2-7,NA,TRBV20-1,many,TGCAGTGCTAGAGGGGACTCTACCTGGGAGTGGCAGTACTTC,CSARGDSTWEWQYF
13,TRBJ1-3,NA,TRBV20-1,many,TGCAGTGCTTTCGACAACTCTGGAAACACCATATATTTT,CSAFDNSGNTIYF
15,TRBJ1-4,NA,TRBV7-2,medium-sized,TGTGCCAGCAGCCTAGGCCAGGTTGGCTATGAAAAACTGTTTTTT,CASSLGQVGYEKLFF
22,TRBJ1-4,NA,TRBV11-2,NA,NA,CASSFYICSARDGASTNEKLFF
16,TRBJ2-7,TRBD1,TRBV5-1,many,TGCGCCAGCAGCGGCCGAGGGGGCTCTAGCTCCTACGAGCAGTACTTC,CASSGRGGSSSYEQYF
13,TRBJ2-3,NA,TRBV28,many,TGTGCCAGCAGTTGGGAAGGGACAGATACGCAGTATTTT,CASSWEGTDTQYF
18,TRBJ2-7,TRBD2,TRBV5-1,few,TGCGCCAGCCGCCCCGGGACTAGCGGTTTACATAGCTCCTACGAGCAGTACTTC,CASRPGTSGLHSSYEQYF
22,TRBJ2-3,NA,TRBV5-1,once,NA,CASSFYICSARDSGRGTDTQYF
14,TRBJ1-1,NA,TRBV14,many,TGTGCCAGCAGCCAAGATTGGATGAACACTGAAGCTTTCTTT,CASSQDWMNTEAFF
16,TRBJ2-5,TRBD1,TRBV29-1,many,TGCAGCGTTGAGCCCTCACCCGGGACAGGGAAAGAGACCCAGTACTTC,CSVEPSPGTGKETQYF
15,TRBJ2-7,TRBD1,TRBV20-1,many,TGCAGTGCTAGGCATCCAGGGGGCGCTTCCTACGAGCAGTACTTC,CSARHPGGASYEQYF
13,TRBJ2-3,NA,TRBV7-3,NA,TGTGCCAGCAGCTCTGTGGGAGGAGATACGCAGTATTTT,CASSSVGGDTQYF
15,TRBJ2-1,NA,TRBV10-3,many,TGTGCCATCACAAATAGCGGAAATTCCTACAATGAGCAGTTCTTC,CAITNSGNSYNEQFF
13,TRBJ1-5,TRBD1,TRBV7-9,many,TGTGCCAGCAGCTCAACAGGGGCTCAGCCCCAGCATTTT,CASSSTGAQPQHF
12,TRBJ2-3,NA,TRBV18,NA,TGTGCCAGCTCACCACCCGAAAATACGCAGTATTTT,CASSPPENTQYF
15,TRBJ2-5,NA,TRBV24-1,many,TGTGCCACCAGTGATTTGGGGACCGAACAAGAGACCCAGTACTTC,CATSDLGTEQETQYF
16,TRBJ2-2,TRBD1,TRBV5-1,many,TGCGCCAGCAGCTATCGGACAGGGGGGATCACCGGGGAGCTGTTTTTT,CASSYRTGGITGELFF